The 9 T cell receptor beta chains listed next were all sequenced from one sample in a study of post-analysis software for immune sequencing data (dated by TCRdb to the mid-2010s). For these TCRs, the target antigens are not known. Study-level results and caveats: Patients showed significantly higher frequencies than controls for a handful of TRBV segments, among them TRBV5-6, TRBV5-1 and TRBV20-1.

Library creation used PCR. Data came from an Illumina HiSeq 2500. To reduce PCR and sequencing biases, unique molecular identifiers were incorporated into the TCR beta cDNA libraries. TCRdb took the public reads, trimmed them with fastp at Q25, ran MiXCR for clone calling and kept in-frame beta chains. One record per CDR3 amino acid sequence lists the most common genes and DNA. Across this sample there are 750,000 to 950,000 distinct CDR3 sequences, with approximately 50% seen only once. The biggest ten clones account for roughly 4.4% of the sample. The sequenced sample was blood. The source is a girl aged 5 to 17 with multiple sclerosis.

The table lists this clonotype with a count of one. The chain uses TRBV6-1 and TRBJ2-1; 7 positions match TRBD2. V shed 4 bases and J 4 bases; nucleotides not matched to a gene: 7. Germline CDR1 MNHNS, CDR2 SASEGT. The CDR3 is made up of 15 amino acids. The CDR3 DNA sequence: TGTGCCAGCAGTGGGTCGACTAGCTGGTACAATGAGCAGTTCTTC. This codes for CASSGSTSWYNEQFF.

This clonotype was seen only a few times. CDR3 region: CSVSGRGRGETQYF. CDR3 sequence (DNA): TGCAGCGTTTCGGGCAGGGGGCGCGGAGAGACCCAGTACTTC. J is TRBJ2-5 and V is TRBV29-1; 8 bases fit TRBD1. The V and J ends lost 5 bases and 4 bases, in that order; junction bases with no gene match: 9. The CDR3 runs to 14 residues. Per germline, CDR1 SQVTM and CDR2 ANQGSEA.

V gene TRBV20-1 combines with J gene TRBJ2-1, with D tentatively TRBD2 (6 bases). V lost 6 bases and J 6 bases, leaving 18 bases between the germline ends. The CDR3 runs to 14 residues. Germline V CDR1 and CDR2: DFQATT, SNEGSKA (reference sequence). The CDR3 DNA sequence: TGCAGTGCCCCATTCAGCGGGCCCGTCAATGAGCAGTTCTTC. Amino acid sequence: CSAPFSGPVNEQFF.

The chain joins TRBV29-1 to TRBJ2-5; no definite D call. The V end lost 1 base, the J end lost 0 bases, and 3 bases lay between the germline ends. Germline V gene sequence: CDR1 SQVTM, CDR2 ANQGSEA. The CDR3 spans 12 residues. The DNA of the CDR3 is TGCAGCGTTGAAGCCAACCAAGAGACCCAGTACTTC. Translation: CSVEANQETQYF.

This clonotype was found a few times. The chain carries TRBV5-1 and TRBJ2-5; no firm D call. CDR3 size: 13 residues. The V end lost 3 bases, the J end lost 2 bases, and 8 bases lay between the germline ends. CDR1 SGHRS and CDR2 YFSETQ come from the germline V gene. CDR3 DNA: TGCGCCAGCAGCTCCGAGGTACAAGAGACCCAGTACTTC. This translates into CASSSEVQETQYF. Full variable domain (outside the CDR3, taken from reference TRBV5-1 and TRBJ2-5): KAGVTQTPRYLIKTRGQQVTLSCSPISGHRSVSWYQQTPGQGLQFLFEYFSETQRNKGNFPGRFSGRQFSNSRSEMNVSTLELGDSALYLCASSSEVQETQYFGPGTRLLVL.

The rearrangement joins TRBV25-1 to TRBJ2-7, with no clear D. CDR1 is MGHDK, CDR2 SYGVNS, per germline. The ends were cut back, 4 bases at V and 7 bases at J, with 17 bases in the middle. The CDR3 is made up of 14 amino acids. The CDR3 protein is CASSGTGGAREQYF. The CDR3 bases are TGTGCCAGCAGTGGGACGGGCGGTGCACGGGAGCAGTACTTC.

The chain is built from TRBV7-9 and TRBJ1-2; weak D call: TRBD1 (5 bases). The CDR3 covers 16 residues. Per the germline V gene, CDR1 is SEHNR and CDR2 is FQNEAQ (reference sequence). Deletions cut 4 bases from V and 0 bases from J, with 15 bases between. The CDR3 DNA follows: TGTGCCAGCAGCTCCGGGACTCAGTTAGCTAACTATGGCTACACCTTC. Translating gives CASSSGTQLANYGYTF.

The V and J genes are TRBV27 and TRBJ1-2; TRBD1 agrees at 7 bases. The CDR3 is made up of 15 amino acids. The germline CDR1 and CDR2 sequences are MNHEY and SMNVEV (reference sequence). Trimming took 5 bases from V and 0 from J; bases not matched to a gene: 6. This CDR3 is CASSADRAANYGYTF. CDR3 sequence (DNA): TGTGCCAGCAGTGCCGACAGGGCGGCTAACTATGGCTACACCTTC.

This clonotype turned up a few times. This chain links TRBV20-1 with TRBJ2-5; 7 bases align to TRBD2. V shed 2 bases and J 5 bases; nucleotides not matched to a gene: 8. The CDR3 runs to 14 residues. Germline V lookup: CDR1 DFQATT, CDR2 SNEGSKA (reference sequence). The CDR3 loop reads CSARPAGGRETQYF. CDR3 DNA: TGCAGTGCTAGACCTGCCGGGGGGAGGGAGACCCAGTACTTC.